The text below deals with one T cell receptor (beta chain). This specimen comes from a study of T cell responses to AZD1222 COVID-19 vaccine. Trimming pared 3 bases from V and 4 bases from J, leaving 9 bases between. Germline loops: CDR1 WSHSY, CDR2 SAAADI. The CDR3 is made up of 13 amino acids. Only in-frame clones appear in the TCRdb table, and some are missing; sequencing was by immunoSEQ multiplex PCR. In the table there are more than 85,000 clones, around nine tenths of which are singletons. This specimen consisted of peripheral blood, obtained on day 0 of AZD1222 vaccination. The J gene is TRBJ1-2, the V gene TRBV10-2; D may be TRBD1 (5 bases). The TCR comes from an adult in good health. CDR3 sequence (DNA): TGCGCCAGCAGTGAAGGGGAAGGCTATGGCTACACCTTC. Translation: CASSEGEGYGYTF.